This is a list of T cell receptor beta chains from one sample in a study of shared clonotypes between healthy human individuals. Profiling relied on immunoSEQ multiplex PCR, and the TCRdb table lists in-frame clones only, not all of them. The sample carries roughly 810,000 clones, 90% to 97% recorded once. Source material: naive CD8+ T cells sorted from blood. Receptors were obtained from a man aged 25-45 years in good health. CDR3s include the opening cysteine and the closing phenylalanine or tryptophan. The D gene is left open where the match is weak. Only some rows state a clone size, as once, few, many or a class for expanded clones.

CDR3nt	CDR3aa	abundance	v_gene	j_gene	d_gene
TGTGCCAGCAGCTTAGCGCTCGACGAGCAGTACTTC	CASSLALDEQYF	.	TRBV7-9	TRBJ2-7	.
TGTGCCAGCAGCTCGCGATGGGACGGCGAGCAGTACTTC	CASSSRWDGEQYF	.	TRBV7-9	TRBJ2-7	.
TGTGCCAGCAGTGAATGGGAGAACACTGAAGCTTTCTTT	CASSEWENTEAFF	few	TRBV25-1	TRBJ1-1	.
TGTGCCAGCAGCTATTCTCGACTAGCGGAGCTTTACGAGCAGTACTTC	CASSYSRLAELYEQYF	.	TRBV7-8	TRBJ2-7	TRBD2
TGCGCCAGCAGCCAAGATACCGGACTAGCGGGACTGAGCTCCTACAATGAGCAGTTCTTC	CASSQDTGLAGLSSYNEQFF	.	TRBV4-3	TRBJ2-1	TRBD2
TGTGCCAGCAGCGGCTTGCACGAGCAGTACTTC	CASSGLHEQYF	.	TRBV7-9	TRBJ2-7	.
TGTGCCAGCAGCCCCCAGACTAGCGGGACAGATACGCAGTATTTT	CASSPQTSGTDTQYF	.	TRBV9	TRBJ2-3	TRBD2
TGTGCCAGCAGTTCTCTACTAGCGGGTGTTTACAATGAGCAGTTCTTC	CASSSLLAGVYNEQFF	.	TRBV7-8	TRBJ2-1	TRBD2
TGTGCCAGCAGCCGACCAACTAGCGACGAGCAGTACTTC	CASSRPTSDEQYF	.	TRBV7-9	TRBJ2-7	TRBD2
TGTGCCAGCAGCTATGCGGGGGAGAACTACAATGAGCAGTTCTTC	CASSYAGENYNEQFF	.	TRBV7-9	TRBJ2-1	TRBD2
TGTGCCAGCTCCCCCCGGGATGTTCGGAAGTCGCGAGAAAAACTGTTTTTT	CASSPRDVRKSREKLFF	.	TRBV18	TRBJ1-4	.
TGTGCCAGCAGCGCCCCCGGACAGGACTATGGCTACACCTTC	CASSAPGQDYGYTF	.	TRBV7-9	TRBJ1-2	TRBD1
TGCAGCGCCCGGGGGGGCGGCACTGAAGCTTTCTTT	CSARGGGTEAFF	.	TRBV29-1	TRBJ1-1	.
TGCAGCGTTGACCAGGAGCATGAGCAGTTCTTC	CSVDQEHEQFF	.	TRBV29-1	TRBJ2-1	.
TGTGCCAGCAGCCCCCGTGGTAGCGGGGGCCGATACAATGAGCAGTTCTTC	CASSPRGSGGRYNEQFF	.	TRBV7-9	TRBJ2-1	TRBD2
TGTGCCAGCAGCTTAGAGCGGGAGGAGGCAGATACGCAGTATTTT	CASSLEREEADTQYF	.	TRBV7-6	TRBJ2-3	TRBD2
TGTGCCAGCAGCTTCCCTCTTGACGGGGGCGCAACTGAAGCTTTCTTT	CASSFPLDGGATEAFF	.	TRBV11-2	TRBJ1-1	.
TGTGCCAGCAGTCAAGGCCACGAGCAGTACTTC	CASSQGHEQYF	.	TRBV7-9	TRBJ2-7	.
TGTGCCAGCAGTTACCCCGGACCGAACAACGGGCAGTACTTC	CASSYPGPNNGQYF	.	TRBV6-5	TRBJ2-7	.
TGCAGCGTCGCTAGTGGCGAGCAGTACTTC	CSVASGEQYF	.	TRBV29-1	TRBJ2-7	.
TGTGCCAGCAGCACTTTCAGGGGCGCAAAAAACATTCAGTACTTC	CASSTFRGAKNIQYF	.	TRBV7-2	TRBJ2-4	.
TGTGCCAGCAGACACGATACGCAGTATTTT	CASRHDTQYF	.	TRBV27	TRBJ2-3	.
TGTGCCAGCAGTGATGAGCCTAGCGGGGGTTACGAGCAGTACTTC	CASSDEPSGGYEQYF	.	TRBV7-9	TRBJ2-7	TRBD2
TGTGCCAGCAGCATGGGACAGGGGCTGTTGAGTACTGAAGCTTTCTTT	CASSMGQGLLSTEAFF	.	TRBV13	TRBJ1-1	TRBD1
TGTGCCAGCAGCTCACCCCGGGGGAATTACGAGCAGTACTTC	CASSSPRGNYEQYF	.	TRBV13	TRBJ2-7	.
TGTGCCAGCAGCTTAGGGAGGAATGAGCAGTTCTTC	CASSLGRNEQFF	.	TRBV7-2	TRBJ2-1	.
TGTGCCAGCAGCCTAACCTACGAGCAGTACTTC	CASSLTYEQYF	once	TRBV5-5	TRBJ2-7	.
TGCGCCAGCAGCCAAGATTTGCTAGCGGGAGGGGGCGAGCAGTTCTTC	CASSQDLLAGGGEQFF	.	TRBV4-1	TRBJ2-1	TRBD2
TGTGCCAGCAGGAGACTAGCGGGTGGCGGAGATGAGCAGTTCTTC	CASRRLAGGGDEQFF	.	TRBV2	TRBJ2-1	TRBD2
TGTGCCATCAGTGGGCGGGAGGAGACAGATACGCAGTATTTT	CAISGREETDTQYF	.	TRBV10-3	TRBJ2-3	TRBD2
TGTGCCAGCAGCCTGACAGGCTCCTACGAGCAGTACTTC	CASSLTGSYEQYF	once	TRBV27	TRBJ2-7	.
TGTGCCAGCACCCCTTTACAGGGGTTGGCTGGGGCCAACGTCCTGACTTTC	CASTPLQGLAGANVLTF	.	TRBV2	TRBJ2-6	TRBD1
TGCGCCAGCAGCCAAGTCAGAGGTACGCAGTATTTT	CASSQVRGTQYF	.	TRBV4-1	TRBJ2-3	.
TGTGCCAGCAGCACAGCGGCATGGGGAGGCAATGAGCAGTTCTTC	CASSTAAWGGNEQFF	few	TRBV11-2	TRBJ2-1	.
TGTGCCAGCTCACCACCGAATTACGAGCAGTACTTC	CASSPPNYEQYF	.	TRBV18	TRBJ2-7	.
TGTGCCAGCTCCCGTGAGGGGGGCTACGAGCAGTACTTC	CASSREGGYEQYF	.	TRBV9	TRBJ2-7	.
TGTGCCAGCAGCTTTCAGGGGAAGGAGACCCAGTACTTC	CASSFQGKETQYF	.	TRBV7-9	TRBJ2-5	.
TGTGCCAGCAGTTCCCTACTAGCGGGATCCCCCTACGAGCAGTACTTC	CASSSLLAGSPYEQYF	.	TRBV28	TRBJ2-7	TRBD2
TGTGCCAGCAGTTTACGACTAGCGGGAGACACAGATACGCAGTATTTT	CASSLRLAGDTDTQYF	.	TRBV28	TRBJ2-3	TRBD2
TGCGCCAGCAGCCAAGACGTGGGACTAGCCGCCTCCTACGAGCAGTACTTC	CASSQDVGLAASYEQYF	.	TRBV4-3	TRBJ2-7	TRBD2
TGTGCCATCAGAGACAGCAGCAATCAGCCCCAGCATTTT	CAIRDSSNQPQHF	.	TRBV10-3	TRBJ1-5	.
TGTGCCATCAGTGAGGGCCCAGGGATTAGCACAGATACGCAGTATTTT	CAISEGPGISTDTQYF	once	TRBV10-3	TRBJ2-3	.
TGTGCCAGCACCTTACTAGGGTCTAGCGGTGATTCACAAGAGACCCAGTACTTC	CASTLLGSSGDSQETQYF	once	TRBV7-9	TRBJ2-5	TRBD2
TGTGCCAGCAGCTTAGCGCACATAGCGGGAGTTGCCGGGGAGCTGTTTTTT	CASSLAHIAGVAGELFF	.	TRBV7-8	TRBJ2-2	TRBD2
TGTGCCAGCAGACAAGACGGTACCTACGAGCAGTACTTC	CASRQDGTYEQYF	.	TRBV6-6	TRBJ2-7	.
TGTGCCAGTAGTGTAGTAACCTCCTACGAGCAGTACTTC	CASSVVTSYEQYF	.	TRBV19	TRBJ2-7	.
TGTGCCACCAGCAGAGATGGGGGGCTATCCTCACGCTACGAGCAGTACTTC	CATSRDGGLSSRYEQYF	.	TRBV15	TRBJ2-7	.
TGCGCCAGCAGCTTGGCTGCTAGCGGAAACAATGAGCAGTTCTTC	CASSLAASGNNEQFF	.	TRBV5-1	TRBJ2-1	TRBD2
TGTGCCAGCAGAGGGACAGTCCACGAGCAGTACTTC	CASRGTVHEQYF	.	TRBV2	TRBJ2-7	TRBD1
TGCGCCAGCAGCTTGTCGGTAGCTATCCACAATGAGCAGTTCTTC	CASSLSVAIHNEQFF	.	TRBV5-1	TRBJ2-1	.
TGTGCCAGCAGCTCAAATGACAGGGTCGAGCAGTACTTC	CASSSNDRVEQYF	once	TRBV6-6	TRBJ2-7	TRBD1
TGTGCCAGCAGTCAGTGGGGACTCGAGCGTCTACTCGAGCAGTACTTC	CASSQWGLERLLEQYF	.	TRBV6-6	TRBJ2-7	.
TGTGCCAGCAGCCCTGAGGCAGGGCCCATCGCACTGTTCTTC	CASSPEAGPIALFF	.	TRBV7-6	TRBJ2-1	.
TGTGCCAGCAGCTTTTTCACCGAACTAGCGGGAGTGGATACGCAGTATTTT	CASSFFTELAGVDTQYF	.	TRBV7-9	TRBJ2-3	TRBD2